The T cell receptor beta chain under discussion was sequenced for a study of blood T cell repertoires in COVID-19. About the research overall: Researchers got acute and convalescent COVID-19 samples from the United States, Italy and Spain. From T cells, B-cell-depleted T cells, or PBMCs came the material, which was cDNA or gDNA.

As originally analysed: The authors estimated nucleated cell counts from reference gene primer amplification. Measured with immunoSEQ multiplex PCR; TCRdb has only the in-frame clones, and not every one. For V, J and clone size, that table is used; D and trimming come from the DNA. The sample contains roughly 150,000 clones, approximately 90% of which appear only once. Sequencing input: peripheral blood. The origin of this receptor is a woman aged 55-70 years with active COVID-19.

The CDR3 DNA reads as TGTGCCAGCAGCCGGGACAGCCTTAGCAATCAGCCCCAGCATTTT. This codes for CASSRDSLSNQPQHF. V and J are TRBV7-8 and TRBJ1-5; 7 bases match TRBD1. V lost 5 bases to trimming and J lost 0 bases; unmatched junction nucleotides: 4. The V gene's germline CDR1 is SGHVS and CDR2 FQNEAQ. The CDR3 spans 15 residues.